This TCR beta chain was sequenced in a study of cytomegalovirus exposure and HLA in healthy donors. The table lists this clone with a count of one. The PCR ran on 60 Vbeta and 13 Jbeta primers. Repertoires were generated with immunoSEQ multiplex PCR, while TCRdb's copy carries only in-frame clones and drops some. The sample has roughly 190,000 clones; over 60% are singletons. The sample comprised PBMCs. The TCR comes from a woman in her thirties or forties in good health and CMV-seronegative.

This chain's CDR3 is CASSQDVVTYNEQFF. In nucleotides, the CDR3 is TGCGCCAGCAGCCAAGATGTCGTGACTTACAATGAGCAGTTCTTC. The chain carries TRBV4-3 and TRBJ2-1; D gene uncertain. CDR1 is LGHNA and CDR2 is YSLEER in the germline V gene. V lost 0 bases and J 4 bases, leaving 10 bases between the germline ends. The CDR3 contains 15 residues.